Presented here are 13 T cell receptor beta chains from one specimen sequenced in a study of response to subunit inactivated influenza vaccine. In TCRdb, the RT-PCR reads were re-called with MiXCR into one record per CDR3 protein. The repertoire has about 830,000 distinct CDR3 sequences, approximately 18% of them found once; the top ten carry 11%. The starting material was PBMCs from blood, obtained 5 days after vaccination. These receptors all stem from a man in his fifties or sixties who received an inactivated influenza vaccine.

This clonotype appeared many times. This chain uses TRBV29-1 with TRBJ1-1; TRBD1 might be the D (5 bases). This CDR3 is built from 13 residues. Germline V gene data show CDR1 as SQVTM and CDR2 as ANQGSEA. The V end was cut by 4 bases, the J end by 0 bases, with 9 bases between. DNA of the CDR3: TGCAGCGTTGTCACAGGTATGAACACTGAAGCTTTCTTT. Protein: CSVVTGMNTEAFF. Variable domain in full (rest from reference TRBV29-1 and TRBJ1-1): SAVISQKPSRDICQRGTSLTIQCQVDSQVTMMFWYRQQPGQSLTLIATANQGSEATYESGFVIDKFPISRPNLTFSTLTVSNMSPEDSSIYLCSVVTGMNTEAFFGQGTRLTVV.

This clonotype was picked up a small number of times. The chain combines TRBV20-1 with TRBJ2-3, with 10 nucleotides matching TRBD2. The germline V gene encodes CDR1 DFQATT and CDR2 SNEGSKA (reference sequence). Trimming took 1 base from V and 2 from J; bases not matched to a gene: 6. The CDR3 has 16 amino acids. CDR3 coding DNA: TGCAGTGCTAGAGGTTTAACTAGCGGGAACACAGATACGCAGTATTTT. Residues: CSARGLTSGNTDTQYF.

This clonotype came up many times. The V call is TRBV13, the J call TRBJ1-1, with D unclear. CDR3 size: 14 residues. Trimming left V 3 bases short and J 1 base short, with 9 bases between. Germline-derived CDR1 and CDR2 are PRHDT and FYEKMQ (reference sequence). DNA of the CDR3: TGTGCCAGCAGCTTCTATTCTAAGAACACTGAAGCTTTCTTT. This translates into CASSFYSKNTEAFF.

The CDR3 spells CASSPAPLSNQPQHF. CDR3 in DNA: TGTGCCAGCAGTCCAGCTCCCTTAAGCAATCAGCCCCAGCATTTT. The chain recombines TRBV12-3 or TRBV12-4 with TRBJ1-5; D is uncertain. This CDR3 is built from 15 residues. The ends were cut back, 5 bases at V and 1 base at J, with 12 bases in the middle.

The sample holds a few counts of this clonotype. The chain carries TRBV7-2 and TRBJ1-1; TRBD1 is a possible D gene (5 bases). CDR1 and CDR2 (germline): SGHTA, FQGNSA. The CDR3 spans 15 residues. The V and J ends lost 5 bases and 2 bases respectively, with 15 bases between them. The CDR3 region is CASSTPGTANTEAFF. In DNA, the CDR3 is TGTGCCAGCAGCACGCCCGGGACGGCAAACACTGAAGCTTTCTTT.

The table lists this clonotype with many counts. V usage is TRBV20-1 and J usage is TRBJ2-1; 7 bases are shared with TRBD2. The ends lost 3 bases at V and 0 bases at J; junction bases unmatched: 2. The CDR3 contains 14 residues. Germline loops: CDR1 DFQATT, CDR2 SNEGSKA (reference sequence). The CDR3 sequence is CSASRGSSYNEQFF. The DNA of the CDR3 is TGCAGTGCTAGCCGCGGGAGCTCCTACAATGAGCAGTTCTTC.

The chain couples TRBV15 to TRBJ2-1, with TRBD2 matching 13 bases. The length of the CDR3 is 16 residues. V dropped 4 bases and J dropped 6; count of bases not matched to a gene: 6. The germline V gene encodes CDR1 LNHNV and CDR2 YYDKDF (reference sequence). The CDR3 coding sequence is TGTGCCACCAGCACTTCACTAGCGGGGGGGTTCAATGAGCAGTTCTTC. This gives the protein CATSTSLAGGFNEQFF.

A few counts support this clonotype. The V and J genes are TRBV7-2 and TRBJ1-5; D may be TRBD1 (6 bases). With 5 bases removed from V and 5 bases from J, the gap between germline ends came to 13 bases. Germline CDR1 is SGHTA and CDR2 is FQGNSA. CDR3 length equals 14 residues. The CDR3 protein is CASSLTYRDQPQHF. CDR3 DNA: TGTGCCAGCAGCCTAACTTACAGGGATCAGCCCCAGCATTTT.

This chain joins TRBV28 and TRBJ2-7; 7 bases match TRBD1. Germline V lookup: CDR1 MDHEN, CDR2 SYDVKM. Trimming took 6 bases from V and 3 from J; bases not matched to a gene: 8. This CDR3 is 14 amino acids long. CDR3 amino acids: CASRTGTEDYEQYF. The CDR3 coding sequence is TGTGCCAGCAGAACCGGGACAGAAGACTACGAGCAGTACTTC.

Only a few counts were recorded for this clonotype. This rearrangement joins TRBV7-3 to TRBJ2-1; 11 bases map to TRBD2. Germline CDR1 and CDR2: SGHTA and FQGTGA. V was pared by 5 bases and J by 3 bases, with 6 bases of the junction left unmatched. This CDR3 is 16 amino acids long. This CDR3 reads CASSPGLAVNYNEQFF. The CDR3 region has the DNA TGTGCCAGCAGCCCGGGACTAGCGGTTAACTACAATGAGCAGTTCTTC.

In this sample, this clonotype turned up a few times. The chain recombines TRBV6-5 with TRBJ1-1; D call uncertain. Between the trimmed V and J ends, which lost 4 bases and 1 base, there was a span of 16 bases. This CDR3 is built from 16 residues. The germline V gene encodes CDR1 MNHEY and CDR2 SVGAGI. The CDR3 is CASSSLLPSSNTEAFF. For the CDR3, the DNA is TGTGCCAGCAGTTCACTCCTGCCATCATCGAACACTGAAGCTTTCTTT.

This clonotype appeared many times. The V gene is TRBV12-3 or TRBV12-4, the J gene TRBJ2-1, with D maybe TRBD1 (6 bases). The germline V and J ends were trimmed by 3 bases and 4 bases, with 13 bases remaining between them. CDR3 length equals 15 residues. Here the CDR3 DNA reads TGTGCCAGCAGTTTGTTCCAGGGGCCGTACAATGAGCAGTTCTTC. Translating it yields CASSLFQGPYNEQFF.

This clonotype was seen only a few times. This chain joins TRBV6-2 or TRBV6-3 and TRBJ2-1, with unresolved D. V was pared by 7 bases and J by 3 bases, with 19 bases between. There are 16 residues in the CDR3. CDR1 and CDR2 from the germline V gene are MNHEY and SVGEGT. Written as DNA, the CDR3 is TGTGCCAGCACCTCTCACCGGCTAAAACGCTACAATGAGCAGTTCTTC. Translated, it gives CASTSHRLKRYNEQFF.